Here is one T cell receptor (beta chain) with its context. As yet, its antigen is unknown. These data belong to a study of read filtering for tumor transcriptome and immune sequencing. Study summary: R-ISS stage counts were 8 for I, roughly 15 for II, about 7 for III. Overall study results and limits: The sorted CD138-negative fraction was a mixed bone marrow immune population, not purified T cells. Roughly four fifths of IR-seq clonotypes had one read, totaling around 3.3% of reads; RNA-seq: around 77% and 45%.

From 400 to 450 ng of RNA, a library with molecular barcoded alpha/delta and beta/gamma adaptors was made. One entry per CDR3 protein results from TCRdb running MiXCR on the reads. The sample comprises some 19,000 distinct CDR3 sequences, about 20% of which are singletons, and around 24% rests with the top ten. The V gene's germline CDR1 is DFQATT and CDR2 SNEGSKA (reference sequence). V lost 7 bases, J lost 8 bases, and 16 bases lay in between. This CDR3 is built from 12 residues. This receptor was identified in a donor aged 40 or over with multiple myeloma. The chain carries TRBV20-1 and TRBJ2-3, with D tentatively TRBD2 (6 bases). Input material: a population of CD138-negative cells sorted from bone marrow. Written as DNA, the CDR3 is TGCAGTGTGAATCTAGAGCGGGTTACGCAGTATTTT. Encoded protein: CSVNLERVTQYF.